This passage covers 15 T cell receptor beta chains from one sample sequenced in a study of blood T cell repertoires in COVID-19. Some clones are missing from TCRdb's copy, which holds only in-frame ones; the method was immunoSEQ multiplex PCR. Here the sample spans around 130,000 clones, just under 85% being singletons. Material for sequencing was peripheral blood. These receptors all stem from a human donor in a cohort sampled during active COVID-19.

The chain couples TRBV11-2 to TRBJ1-1; D uncertain. This CDR3 comprises 14 residues. CDR1 is SGHAT and CDR2 is FQNNGV in the germline V gene. The ends were cut back, 7 bases at V and 1 base at J, with 13 bases in the middle. The CDR3 protein is CASTRGFENTEAFF. CDR3 DNA sequence: TGTGCCAGCACTAGAGGGTTTGAGAACACTGAAGCTTTCTTT.

The chain recombines TRBV6-4 with TRBJ2-7; 9 positions agree with TRBD1. V was clipped by 10 bases and J by 5 bases; unmatched bases: 9. The germline CDR1 and CDR2 sequences are MRHNA and SNTAGT. The CDR3 covers 13 residues. CDR3 protein: CATSRDRDDEQYF. The CDR3 DNA reads as TGTGCCACCTCTCGGGACAGGGACGACGAGCAGTACTTC.

The rearrangement joins TRBV5-1 to TRBJ1-2, with D hard to call. With 4 bases removed from V and 4 bases from J, the gap between germline ends came to 11 bases. In germline, CDR1 is SGHRS, CDR2 YFSETQ. The CDR3 totals 13 residues. CDR3 loop: CASSEARGYGYTF. CDR3 nucleotide sequence: TGCGCCAGCAGCGAAGCCCGGGGCTATGGCTACACCTTC. The full variable domain, its missing parts supplied by reference TRBV5-1 and TRBJ1-2, is KAGVTQTPRYLIKTRGQQVTLSCSPISGHRSVSWYQQTPGQGLQFLFEYFSETQRNKGNFPGRFSGRQFSNSRSEMNVSTLELGDSALYLCASSEARGYGYTFGSGTRLTVV.

The chain links TRBV10-2 to TRBJ1-1, with TRBD1 matching 7 bases. CDR3 length: 15 residues. J gave up 3 bases and V 3 bases, and 7 bases lay outside the gene matches. Germline V gene lookup returns CDR1 WSHSY and CDR2 SAAADI. CDR3 sequence reads: CASSEGQAGHTEAFF. CDR3 DNA: TGCGCCAGCAGTGAAGGACAGGCCGGCCACACTGAAGCTTTCTTT.

V is TRBV10-3 and J is TRBJ2-7, with a tentative D call TRBD2 (7 bases). Germline V gene sequence: CDR1 ENHRY, CDR2 SYGVKD. The V and J ends lost 6 bases and 2 bases respectively, with 14 bases between them. This CDR3 region has 14 residues. The CDR3 reads CAIRSGGHAYEQYF. CDR3 coding DNA: TGTGCCATCAGGTCGGGGGGCCACGCCTACGAGCAGTACTTC.

This chain connects TRBV2 to TRBJ2-5; the match to TRBD1 covers 8 bases. The CDR3 covers 16 residues. J gave up 4 bases and V 0 bases, and 7 bases lay outside the gene matches. Per the germline V gene, CDR1 is SNHLY and CDR2 is FYNNEI. The CDR3, as DNA: TGTGCCAGCAGTGAAGCGCAACAGGGGGAAAGAGAGACCCAGTACTTC. This codes for CASSEAQQGERETQYF.

This chain joins TRBV5-4 and TRBJ1-2, with a possible D match to TRBD1 (6 bases). Trimming left V 4 bases short and J 2 bases short, with 18 bases between. The CDR3 loop spans 16 amino acids. The germline V gene has CDR1 SGHNT and CDR2 YYREEE (reference sequence). The CDR3 is CASSPGHNVRNYGYTF. The CDR3 nucleotides read TGTGCCAGCAGCCCGGGACATAATGTCCGGAACTATGGCTACACCTTC.

This chain links TRBV5-5 with TRBJ1-5; TRBD1 matches at 8 bases. The trim removed 4 bases at V and 7 bases at J, leaving 7 bases unmatched. The CDR3 loop spans 14 amino acids. CDR1 and CDR2 from the germline V gene are SGHKS and YYEKEE (reference sequence). The CDR3 sequence: CASSPGQGGQPQHF. DNA of the CDR3: TGTGCCAGCAGCCCCGGACAGGGAGGACAGCCCCAGCATTTT.

This clone was seen just once. The J gene is TRBJ2-1, the V gene TRBV5-4, with D possibly TRBD2 on 6 matching bases. Germline lookup yields CDR1 SGHNT and CDR2 YYREEE (reference sequence). Trimming removed 4 bases at V and 9 bases at J, with 14 bases between. The CDR3 contains 13 residues. In DNA, the CDR3 is TGTGCCAGCAGCGCGGGACTGCGGGGTGAGCAGTTCTTC. Its translation: CASSAGLRGEQFF.

J is TRBJ2-7 and V is TRBV12-2; the table's TRBD1 call for D was not verified on the DNA. TRBV12-2 is listed as a pseudogene. The CDR3 is 19 residues long. For the CDR3, the DNA is TGTGCAAGTCGGACCCCGGGACACAACCAAGCCCTGAGCTCCTACGAGCAGTACTTC. This translates into CASRTPGHNQALSSYEQYF.

Regarding this clone: Other nucleotide sequences from this sample produce the same CDR3. The chain combines TRBV14 with TRBJ1-6; no clear D gene. CDR3 length: 15 residues. Germline CDR1 SGHDN, CDR2 FVKESK. Trimming took 1 base from V and 5 from J, leaving 9 bases between them. The CDR3 DNA is TGTGCCAGCAGCCAAGTACGGGGTAATAATTCACCCCTCCACTTT. This codes for CASSQVRGNNSPLHF. The variable domain in full, with the rest retrieved from reference TRBV14 and TRBJ1-6, is EAGVTQFPSHSVIEKGQTVTLRCDPISGHDNLYWYRRVMGKEIKFLLHFVKESKQDESGMPNNRFLAERTGGTYSTLKVQPAELEDSGVYFCASSQVRGNNSPLHFGNGTRLTVT.

The chain is built from TRBV4-2 and TRBJ1-2; 7 bases fit TRBD1. V gave up 4 bases and J gave up 6 bases; unmatched junction bases: 11. This CDR3 contains 15 residues. The germline CDR1 and CDR2 sequences are LGHNA and YNFKEQ. The CDR3 bases are TGTGCCAGCAGCCCACGTACCAGGGGGTCCGATGGCTACACCTTC. Translating gives CASSPRTRGSDGYTF.

The V and J genes are TRBV6-4 and TRBJ1-3, with D possibly being TRBD1 (6 bases). V lost 6 bases and J 2 bases, leaving 8 bases between the germline ends. There are 13 residues in the CDR3. Per germline, CDR1 MRHNA and CDR2 SNTAGT. The DNA for the CDR3 is TGTGCCAGCAGCCGGGACACTGGAAACACCATATATTTT. It specifies CASSRDTGNTIYF.

Remarks on this clone: Other DNA sequences within the sample encode an identical CDR3. The chain couples TRBV19 to TRBJ2-1, with 7 bases identical to TRBD2. This CDR3 is built from 14 residues. V was pared by 8 bases and J by 2 bases, with 6 bases of the junction left unmatched. Germline CDR1 reads LNHDA; CDR2 reads SQIVND (reference sequence). CDR3 amino acids: CASGRGATYNEQFF. The CDR3 DNA reads as TGTGCCAGTGGGAGGGGAGCGACCTACAATGAGCAGTTCTTC.

The chain uses TRBV7-8 and TRBJ1-2, with D tentatively TRBD1 (6 bases). The germline gives CDR1 SGHVS, CDR2 FQNEAQ. The CDR3 is 15 amino acids. Trimming removed 5 bases at V and 8 bases at J, with 21 bases between. CDR3 amino acids: CASSQGQPNPGGYTF. CDR3 bases: TGTGCCAGCAGCCAAGGACAGCCAAACCCGGGAGGCTACACCTTC.